What follows are 10 T cell receptor beta chains derived from one specimen sequenced in a study of blood T cells in healthy people across ages (dated by TCRdb to 2015 to 2017). The library came from 5' RACE. The sample was run on an Illumina HiSeq 2500. A second about 7 to 12 cycle PCR used a sample-barcoded 5' primer and a J-beta primer mix. TCRdb reprocessed the public reads (quality trimming at Q25 with fastp, clone calling with MiXCR) and kept in-frame beta chains. CDR3 protein sequences are deduplicated, and each keeps its most common genes and DNA. Within this sample are some 1.6 million distinct CDR3 sequences, with approximately 32% of them counted one time only. The ten largest clones represent over 9% of the sample. The sample comprised blood. These receptors originate from a woman aged 30 to 39 in good health.

The V and J genes are TRBV7-2 and TRBJ2-7; TRBD1 is a possible D gene (6 bases). Per germline, CDR1 SGHTA and CDR2 FQGNSA. V lost 5 bases and J 0 bases, leaving 14 bases between the germline ends. This CDR3 contains 15 residues. The CDR3 protein is CASSLPGVSSYEQYF. In DNA form, the CDR3 reads TGTGCCAGCAGCCTTCCAGGGGTGAGCTCCTACGAGCAGTACTTC.

CDR3 coding DNA: TGTGCCAGCAGCCTCCGGACTAGCGGAGGCGGGGAGCTGTTTTTT. It codes for CASSLRTSGGGELFF. The J gene is TRBJ2-2, the V gene TRBV7-9; 10 bases fit TRBD2. V lost 5 bases to trimming and J lost 7 bases; unmatched junction nucleotides: 7. CDR3 length: 15 residues. Germline V gene sequence: CDR1 SEHNR, CDR2 FQNEAQ (reference sequence). Full variable domain (rest looked up from reference TRBV7-9 and TRBJ2-2): DTGVSQNPRHKITKRGQNVTFRCDPISEHNRLYWYRQTLGQGPEFLTYFQNEAQLEKSRLLSDRFSAERPKGSFSTLEIQRTEQGDSAMYLCASSLRTSGGGELFFGEGSRLTVL.

About this clonotype: This CDR3 is missing its conserved last phenylalanine or tryptophan, likely due to a read error. The DNA is left out, because the CDR3 cannot be placed on it with certainty; the CDR3 is given as TCRdb lists it. The chain combines TRBV25-1 with TRBJ2-1; the listed D gene, TRBD1, was not tested against the DNA. From its first to its last residue, the CDR3 has 16 amino acids. Germline CDR1 MGHDK, CDR2 SYGVNS. The CDR3 region is CASSQGGISYGYTFGS.

Worth noting for this clonotype: A much larger clone differs from this one at a single base, so this may be a read error. The rearrangement links TRBV12-3 or TRBV12-4 to TRBJ2-5, with 9 bases fitting TRBD2. CDR3 size: 14 residues. V trimming: 10 bases; J trimming: 11 bases; junction bases outside the gene matches: 17. In nucleotides, the CDR3 is TGTGCCATTGCGGAGCGGGGGGCTTACAATGAGCAGTACTTC. Protein sequence: CAIAERGAYNEQYF.

The chain recombines TRBV7-9 with TRBJ2-1; 11 bases line up with TRBD2. The V and J ends lost 0 bases and 6 bases, in that order; junction bases with no gene match: 7. Germline CDR1 reads SEHNR; CDR2 reads FQNEAQ (reference sequence). This CDR3 is 17 amino acids long. In DNA form, the CDR3 reads TGTGCCAGCAGCTTAGCGAATTCGCTAGCGGGGGGCAATGAGCAGTTCTTC. It codes for CASSLANSLAGGNEQFF.

This chain connects TRBV2 to TRBJ2-1; possible D gene TRBD2, 6 bases. V gave up 2 bases and J gave up 5 bases, with 25 bases separating them. Germline CDR1 is SNHLY and CDR2 is FYNNEI. The CDR3 consists of 19 residues. DNA of the CDR3: TGTGCCAGCAGTGAAAGTTTTGGAAGTGGTCGGGGGAGAGACAATGAGCAGTTCTTC. The encoded protein is CASSESFGSGRGRDNEQFF.

The rearrangement uses TRBV6-6 and TRBJ2-7, with unresolved D. V was trimmed by 0 bases and J by 3 bases, leaving 9 bases between them. The CDR3 length is 14 residues. The germline CDR1 and CDR2 sequences are MNHNY and SVGAGI (reference sequence). The CDR3 sequence: CASSYSTKYYEQYF. The CDR3 DNA reads TGTGCCAGCAGTTACTCGACGAAATACTACGAGCAGTACTTC.

CDR3 sequence: CASSLHLGLAGPGNEQFF. CDR3 DNA: TGTGCCAGCAGCCTGCATCTGGGACTAGCGGGGCCCGGGAATGAGCAGTTCTTC. The rearrangement uses TRBV3-1 and TRBJ2-1, with 13 bases that match TRBD2. Germline V gives CDR1 LGHDT, CDR2 YNNKEL (reference sequence). J gave up 7 bases and V 4 bases, and 13 bases lay outside the gene matches. This CDR3 comprises 18 residues.

This chain joins TRBV13 and TRBJ2-7; TRBD1 might be the D (6 bases). The CDR3 has 15 residues. Trimming left V 4 bases short and J 0 bases short, with 13 bases between. Germline V gene data show CDR1 as PRHDT and CDR2 as FYEKMQ (reference sequence). CDR3 sequence (DNA): TGTGCCAGCAGCTCCATGAGGGACAACTCCTACGAGCAGTACTTC. It codes for CASSSMRDNSYEQYF.

This clonotype occurred many times. The V gene is TRBV27, the J gene TRBJ2-7, with D unclear. Germline CDR1 MNHEY, CDR2 SMNVEV (reference sequence). The V and J ends lost 6 bases and 5 bases respectively, with 11 bases between them. This CDR3 has 12 residues. The CDR3 DNA reads as TGTGCCAGCAGCCAGACGTTCCACGAGCAGTACTTC. This codes for CASSQTFHEQYF.